This T cell receptor beta chain was captured in a study of cytomegalovirus exposure and HLA in healthy donors. The V end lost 5 bases, the J end lost 6 bases, and 21 bases lay between the germline ends. This CDR3 region has 16 residues. Germline V gene data show CDR1 as SGHAT and CDR2 as FQNNGV. The primer mix had 60 Vbeta and 13 Jbeta primers. The repertoire was sequenced with immunoSEQ multiplex PCR; TCRdb's copy has only in-frame clones and lacks some. Its table lists more than 85,000 clones. What was sequenced was PBMCs. The V gene is TRBV11-2, the J gene TRBJ2-3; the D gene is possibly TRBD1 (7 bases). This receptor was taken from a girl aged 5 to 17 in good health and CMV-seropositive. The DNA of the CDR3 is TGTGCCAGCAGCCCCCCAGGGGGGCTAGATCGCGATACGCAGTATTTT. It is translated as CASSPPGGLDRDTQYF.